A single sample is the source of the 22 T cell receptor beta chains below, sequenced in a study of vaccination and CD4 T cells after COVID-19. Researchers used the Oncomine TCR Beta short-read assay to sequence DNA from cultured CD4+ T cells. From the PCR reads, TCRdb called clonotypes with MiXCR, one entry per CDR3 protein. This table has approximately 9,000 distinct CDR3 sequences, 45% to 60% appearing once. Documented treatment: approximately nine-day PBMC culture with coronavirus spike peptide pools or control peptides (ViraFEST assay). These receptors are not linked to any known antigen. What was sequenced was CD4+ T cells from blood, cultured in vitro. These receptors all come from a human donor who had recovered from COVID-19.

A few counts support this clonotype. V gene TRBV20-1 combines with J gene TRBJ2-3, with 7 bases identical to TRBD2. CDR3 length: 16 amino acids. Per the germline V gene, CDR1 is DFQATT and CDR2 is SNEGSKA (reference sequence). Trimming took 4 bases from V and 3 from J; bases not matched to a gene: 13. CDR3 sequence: CSATGLAGVLTDTQYF. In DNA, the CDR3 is TGCAGTGCTACCGGGTTAGCGGGCGTATTAACAGATACGCAGTATTTT.

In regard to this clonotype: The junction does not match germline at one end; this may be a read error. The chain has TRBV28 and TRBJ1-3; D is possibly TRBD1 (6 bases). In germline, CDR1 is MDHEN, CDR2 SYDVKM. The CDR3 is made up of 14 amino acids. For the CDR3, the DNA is TGTGCCAGCAGGGAACAGGGTTTTGGAAACACCGTATATTTT. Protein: CASREQGFGNTVYF.

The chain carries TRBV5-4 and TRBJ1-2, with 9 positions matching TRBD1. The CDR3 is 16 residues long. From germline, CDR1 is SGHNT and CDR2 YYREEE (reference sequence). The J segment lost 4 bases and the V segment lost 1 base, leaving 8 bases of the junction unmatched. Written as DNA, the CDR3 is TGTGCCAGCAGCTTGTGGGGACAGGGTCGATTCTATGGCTACACCTTC. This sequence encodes CASSLWGQGRFYGYTF.

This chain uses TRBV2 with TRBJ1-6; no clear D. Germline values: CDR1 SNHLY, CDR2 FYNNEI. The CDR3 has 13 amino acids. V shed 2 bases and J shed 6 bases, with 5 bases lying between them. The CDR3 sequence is CASSESLNSPLHF. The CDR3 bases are TGTGCCAGCAGTGAATCCCTTAATTCACCCCTCCACTTT.

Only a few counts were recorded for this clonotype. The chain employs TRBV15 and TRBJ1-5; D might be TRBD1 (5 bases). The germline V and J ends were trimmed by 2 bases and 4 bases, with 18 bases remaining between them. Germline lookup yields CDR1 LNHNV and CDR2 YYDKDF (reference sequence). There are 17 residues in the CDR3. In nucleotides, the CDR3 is TGTGCCACCAGCAGATCCGGGGACGGACGTGTAAATCAGCCCCAGCATTTT. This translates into CATSRSGDGRVNQPQHF.

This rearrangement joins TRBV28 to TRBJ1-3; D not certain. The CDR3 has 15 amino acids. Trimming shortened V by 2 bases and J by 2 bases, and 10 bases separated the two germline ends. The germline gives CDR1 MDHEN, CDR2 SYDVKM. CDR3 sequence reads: CASSLGLRAGNTIYF. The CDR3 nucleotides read TGTGCCAGCAGTTTAGGGCTAAGGGCTGGAAACACCATATATTTT. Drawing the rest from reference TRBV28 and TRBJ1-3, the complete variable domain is DVKVTQSSRYLVKRTGEKVFLECVQDMDHENMFWYRQDPGLGLRLIYFSYDVKMKEKGDIPEGYSVSREKKERFSLILESASTNQTSMYLCASSLGLRAGNTIYFGEGSWLTVV.

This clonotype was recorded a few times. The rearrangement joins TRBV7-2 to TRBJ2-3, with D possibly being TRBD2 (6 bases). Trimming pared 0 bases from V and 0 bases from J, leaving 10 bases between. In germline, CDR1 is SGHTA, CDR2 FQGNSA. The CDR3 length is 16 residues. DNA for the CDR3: TGTGCCAGCAGCTTAGCGGGAGGCAGCAGCACAGATACGCAGTATTTT. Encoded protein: CASSLAGGSSTDTQYF.

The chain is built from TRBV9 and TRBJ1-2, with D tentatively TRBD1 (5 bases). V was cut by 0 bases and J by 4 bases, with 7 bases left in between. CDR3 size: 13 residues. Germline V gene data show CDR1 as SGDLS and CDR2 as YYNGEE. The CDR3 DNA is TGTGCCAGCAGCGTAGGACAGAGCTATGGCTACACCTTC. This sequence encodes CASSVGQSYGYTF.

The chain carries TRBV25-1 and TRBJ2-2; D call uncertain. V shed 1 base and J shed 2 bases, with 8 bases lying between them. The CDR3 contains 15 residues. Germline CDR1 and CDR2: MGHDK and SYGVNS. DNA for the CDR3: TGTGCCAGCAGTGAATGGAAGGGTAACACCGGGGAGCTGTTTTTT. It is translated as CASSEWKGNTGELFF.

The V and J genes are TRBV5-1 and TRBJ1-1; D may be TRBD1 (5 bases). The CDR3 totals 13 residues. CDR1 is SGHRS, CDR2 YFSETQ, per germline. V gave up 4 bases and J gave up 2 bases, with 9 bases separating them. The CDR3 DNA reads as TGCGCCAGCAGCGTACAGGCCAACACTGAAGCTTTCTTT. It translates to CASSVQANTEAFF.

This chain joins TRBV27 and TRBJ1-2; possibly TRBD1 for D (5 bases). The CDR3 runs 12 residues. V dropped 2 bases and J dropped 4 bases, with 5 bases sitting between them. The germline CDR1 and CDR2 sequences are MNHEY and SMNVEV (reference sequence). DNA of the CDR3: TGTGCCAGCAGTTTACAGGGCTATGGCTACACCTTC. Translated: CASSLQGYGYTF.

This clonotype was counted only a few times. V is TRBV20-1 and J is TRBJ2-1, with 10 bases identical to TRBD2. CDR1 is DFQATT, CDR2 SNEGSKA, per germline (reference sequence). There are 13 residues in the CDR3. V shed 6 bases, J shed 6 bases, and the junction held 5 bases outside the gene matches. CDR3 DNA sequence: TGCAGTGCCACCGGGACTAGCGTCAATGAGCAGTTCTTC. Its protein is CSATGTSVNEQFF.

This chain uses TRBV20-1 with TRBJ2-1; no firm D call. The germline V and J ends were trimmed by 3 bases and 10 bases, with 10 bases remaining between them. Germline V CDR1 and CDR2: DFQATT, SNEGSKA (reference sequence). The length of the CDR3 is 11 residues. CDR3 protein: CSASGRAEQFF. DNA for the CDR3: TGCAGTGCTAGTGGTCGAGCAGAGCAGTTCTTC.

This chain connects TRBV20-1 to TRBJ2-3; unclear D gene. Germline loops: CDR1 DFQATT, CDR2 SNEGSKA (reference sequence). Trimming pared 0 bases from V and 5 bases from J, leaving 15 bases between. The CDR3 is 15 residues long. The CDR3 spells CSARDSSRFLDTQYF. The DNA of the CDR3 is TGCAGTGCTAGAGATTCTTCCCGGTTTTTAGATACGCAGTATTTT.

The CDR3 nucleotides are TGTGCCATGTCCTTCTCTGGGGCCAACGTCCTGACTTTC. Amino acids: CAMSFSGANVLTF. J is TRBJ2-6 and V is TRBV10-3; D uncertain. CDR1 and CDR2 from the germline V gene are ENHRY and SYGVKD. This CDR3 comprises 13 residues. V gave up 9 bases and J gave up 0 bases, with 6 bases separating them.

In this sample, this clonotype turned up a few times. The CDR3 DNA reads TGTGCCAGCAGCCTCCGGGACAGCAATTCACCCCTCCACTTT. Its translation: CASSLRDSNSPLHF. The rearrangement links TRBV6-1 to TRBJ1-6, with 7 bases fitting TRBD1. The CDR3 runs 14 residues. Per the germline V gene, CDR1 is MNHNS and CDR2 is SASEGT. V lost 6 bases and J lost 7; bases outside the gene matches: 6.

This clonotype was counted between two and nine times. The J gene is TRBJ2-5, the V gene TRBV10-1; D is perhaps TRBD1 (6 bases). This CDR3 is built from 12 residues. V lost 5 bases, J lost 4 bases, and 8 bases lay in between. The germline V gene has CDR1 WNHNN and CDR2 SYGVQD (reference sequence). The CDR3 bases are TGCGCCAGCAGTACAGGGAGAGAGACCCAGTACTTC. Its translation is CASSTGRETQYF.

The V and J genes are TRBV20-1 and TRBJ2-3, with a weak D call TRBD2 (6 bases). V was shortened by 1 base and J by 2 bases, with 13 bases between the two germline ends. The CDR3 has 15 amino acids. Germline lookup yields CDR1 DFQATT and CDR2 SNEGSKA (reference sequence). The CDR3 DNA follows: TGCAGTGCTAGAGTGGGGGGAAAACTCACAGATACGCAGTATTTT. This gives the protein CSARVGGKLTDTQYF.

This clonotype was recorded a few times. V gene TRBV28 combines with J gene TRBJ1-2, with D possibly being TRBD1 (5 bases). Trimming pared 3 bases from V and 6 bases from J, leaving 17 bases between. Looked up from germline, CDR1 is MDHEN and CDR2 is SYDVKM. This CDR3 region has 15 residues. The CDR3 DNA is TGTGCCAGCAGTTTGTTAGCCCCAGCGGGGGATGGCTACACCTTC. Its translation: CASSLLAPAGDGYTF.

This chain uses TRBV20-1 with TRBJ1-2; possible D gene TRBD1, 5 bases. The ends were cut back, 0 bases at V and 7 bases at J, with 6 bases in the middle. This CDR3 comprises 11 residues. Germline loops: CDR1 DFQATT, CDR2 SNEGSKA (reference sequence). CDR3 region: CSARDGGGYTF. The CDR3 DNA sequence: TGCAGTGCTAGAGATGGGGGTGGCTACACCTTC.

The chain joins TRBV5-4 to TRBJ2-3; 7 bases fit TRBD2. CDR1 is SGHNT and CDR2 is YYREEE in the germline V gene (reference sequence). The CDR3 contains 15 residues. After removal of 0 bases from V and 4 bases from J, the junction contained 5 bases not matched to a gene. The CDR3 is CASSLALAAADTQYF. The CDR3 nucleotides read TGTGCCAGCAGCTTGGCTCTAGCGGCCGCAGATACGCAGTATTTT. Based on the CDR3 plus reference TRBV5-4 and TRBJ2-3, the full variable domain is ETGVTQSPTHLIKTRGQQVTLRCSSQSGHNTVSWYQQALGQGPQFIFQYYREEENGRGNFPPRFSGLQFPNYSSELNVNALELDDSALYLCASSLALAAADTQYFGPGTRLTVL.

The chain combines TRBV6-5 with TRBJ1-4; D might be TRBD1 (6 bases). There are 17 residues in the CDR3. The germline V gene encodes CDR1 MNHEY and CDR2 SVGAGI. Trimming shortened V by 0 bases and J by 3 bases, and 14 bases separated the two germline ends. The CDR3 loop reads CASSYSSSGGSNEKLFF. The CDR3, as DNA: TGTGCCAGCAGTTACTCGAGTAGCGGGGGCTCTAATGAAAAACTGTTTTTT.